The 12 T cell receptor beta chains given below trace back to one sample, sequenced in a study of STAT5B mutations in CD4+ large granular lymphocyte leukemia. Method: immunoSEQ multiplex PCR; TCRdb's copy keeps in-frame clones and lacks some. Of under 40,000 clones listed, 60% to 80% are singletons. Source material: CD4+ T cells from blood buffy coats. Receptors were obtained from a human donor in good health.

V is TRBV10-3 and J is TRBJ2-1; D gene ambiguous. CDR3 size: 14 residues. The ends were cut back, 2 bases at V and 7 bases at J, with 12 bases in the middle. CDR1 and CDR2 (germline): ENHRY, SYGVKD. In nucleotides, the CDR3 is TGTGCCATCAGTGAGCCCAACTCGGTAAATGAGCAGTTCTTC. Amino acid sequence: CAISEPNSVNEQFF.

The chain links TRBV4-2 to TRBJ2-5; 8 bases are a match to TRBD2. CDR1 and CDR2 from the germline V gene are LGHNA and YNFKEQ. The CDR3 is made up of 15 amino acids. With 4 bases clipped from V and 5 bases from J, the junction kept 9 bases outside the gene matches. The CDR3 DNA is TGTGCCAGCAGCCCCTCGGGACTAGAAGGCGAGACCCAGTACTTC. Its protein is CASSPSGLEGETQYF.

The V and J genes are TRBV6-6 and TRBJ2-3, with D maybe TRBD2 (5 bases). Trimming took 2 bases from V and 6 from J, leaving 9 bases between them. The CDR3 runs to 13 residues. Germline V CDR1 and CDR2: MNHNY, SVGAGI (reference sequence). CDR3 loop: CASSYGSLDTQYF. The CDR3 DNA follows: TGTGCCAGCAGTTACGGGAGCCTGGATACGCAGTATTTT.

The chain is built from TRBV7-9 and TRBJ2-2; the D is unclear. V was clipped by 1 base and J by 4 bases, with 7 bases between them. Germline V CDR1 and CDR2: SEHNR, FQNEAQ (reference sequence). This CDR3 is 14 amino acids long. CDR3 loop: CASSLEGFTGELFF. The CDR3 DNA sequence: TGTGCCAGCAGCTTAGAAGGGTTCACCGGGGAGCTGTTTTTT. Complete variable domain (other parts from reference TRBV7-9 and TRBJ2-2): DTGVSQNPRHKITKRGQNVTFRCDPISEHNRLYWYRQTLGQGPEFLTYFQNEAQLEKSRLLSDRFSAERPKGSFSTLEIQRTEQGDSAMYLCASSLEGFTGELFFGEGSRLTVL.

The chain employs TRBV29-1 and TRBJ2-5; D is perhaps TRBD2 (5 bases). CDR1 and CDR2 (germline): SQVTM, ANQGSEA. V was trimmed by 7 bases and J by 4 bases, leaving 10 bases between them. The CDR3 spans 11 residues. CDR3 nucleotide sequence: TGCAGCGCCGGGGTAGGAGAGACCCAGTACTTC. Translated: CSAGVGETQYF.

The chain combines TRBV4-1 with TRBJ1-2; TRBD1 might be the D (6 bases). Germline V gene lookup returns CDR1 MGHRA and CDR2 YSYEKL. Trimming took 5 bases from V and 8 from J, leaving 18 bases between them. This CDR3 comprises 14 residues. This CDR3 is CASSSLGGLEGYTF. DNA of the CDR3: TGCGCCAGCAGCTCTCTAGGGGGGCTAGAGGGCTACACCTTC.

The V gene is TRBV5-1, the J gene TRBJ2-5, with 9 bases matching TRBD2. This CDR3 comprises 16 residues. V lost 0 bases and J lost 4; bases outside the gene matches: 7. Germline lookup yields CDR1 SGHRS and CDR2 YFSETQ. CDR3 coding DNA: TGCGCCAGCAGCTTGGCCGGGCTAGCGGGGCCAGAGACCCAGTACTTC. Residues: CASSLAGLAGPETQYF.

This sequence joins TRBV4-1 and TRBJ2-7; D may be TRBD1 (6 bases). The germline gives CDR1 MGHRA, CDR2 YSYEKL. V was trimmed by 1 base and J by 5 bases, leaving 9 bases between them. This CDR3 region has 13 residues. CDR3 residues: CASSQVTGNEQYF. DNA of the CDR3: TGCGCCAGCAGCCAAGTGACAGGCAACGAGCAGTACTTC.

Written as DNA, the CDR3 is TGTGCCAGCAGTGAACAGGACAGGGGGTTTGGTAATTCACCCCTCCACTTT. Amino acid sequence: CASSEQDRGFGNSPLHF. The chain links TRBV6-1 to TRBJ1-6; 10 nucleotides line up with TRBD1. The germline CDR1 and CDR2 sequences are MNHNS and SASEGT. After removal of 2 bases from V and 6 bases from J, the junction contained 7 bases not matched to a gene. This CDR3 has 17 amino acids.

The rearrangement uses TRBV30 and TRBJ1-4; TRBD1 is a possible D gene (5 bases). Germline lookup yields CDR1 GTSNPN and CDR2 SVGIG (reference sequence). The V and J ends lost 1 base and 5 bases respectively, with 14 bases between them. The CDR3 contains 15 residues. CDR3 nucleotides: TGTGCCTGGAGTGCGATGGGGGGGAGAAATGAAAAACTGTTTTTT. Translating gives CAWSAMGGRNEKLFF.

This chain links TRBV6-5 with TRBJ1-2; TRBD1 might be the D (6 bases). CDR3 length: 14 residues. Germline lookup yields CDR1 MNHEY and CDR2 SVGAGI. The V end lost 10 bases, the J end lost 2 bases, and 17 bases lay between the germline ends. The CDR3 here is CATRTPGANYGYTF. CDR3 bases: TGTGCCACTCGAACCCCGGGGGCGAACTATGGCTACACCTTC.

On this clone: Germline and junction disagree at one end, which may indicate a read error. The rearrangement joins TRBV19 to TRBJ1-5; 7 bases agree with TRBD1. CDR1 is LNHDA, CDR2 SQIVND, per germline (reference sequence). CDR3 size: 16 residues. CDR3 in amino acids: CASSIGGWISNQPQHF. The CDR3 coding sequence is TGTGCCAGTAGCATAGGGGGCTGGATTAGCAATCAGCCCCAGCATTTT.